This T cell receptor (beta chain) was identified in a study of blood T cells in healthy people across ages. Study-level results: Percentage of naive T cells showed a strong correlation with TCR beta diversity.

Sample-barcoded 5' priming and a J-beta primer mix drove a second PCR of roughly 6 to 12 cycles. TCRdb reprocessed the 5' RACE reads via MiXCR and lists one record per CDR3 protein. The sample has about 680,000 distinct CDR3 sequences; more than 40% are singletons. Regarding this clonotype: Its matching antigen is unknown.

This CDR3 has 14 amino acids. Trimming cost V 5 bases and J 3 bases; bases outside gene matches: 4. This clonotype was sampled from a woman in her fifties or sixties in good health. The chain combines TRBV12-3 or TRBV12-4 with TRBJ1-5, with 7 bases fitting TRBD1. The specimen sequenced was blood. The CDR3 sequence: CASSVQGLNQPQHF. The CDR3 DNA follows: TGTGCCAGCAGTGTACAGGGGCTCAATCAGCCCCAGCATTTT.